The T cell receptor beta chain under discussion was sequenced for a study of T cell responses to AZD1222 COVID-19 vaccine. Points from the study as a whole: Baseline seropositives among AZD1222 recipients totaled only five to seven. Regions left unmutated in variants are reportedly the target of nearly half of spike-specific TCRs. The study found vaccine-associated CD4 TCRs spanning spike, dominant at 160-218 and 743-854. Females outnumbered males among donors, who were mostly white British; clonal diversity was possibly underestimated.

Libraries were prepared by immunoSEQ multiplex PCR; TCRdb keeps only in-frame clonotypes and omits some of them. Of 80,000 to 90,000 clones in the sample, 90% were seen once. Looked up from germline, CDR1 is LNHNV and CDR2 is YYDKDF (reference sequence). The CDR3 extends over 15 amino acids. V dropped 3 bases and J dropped 9 bases, with 18 bases sitting between them. About this clone itself: The target antigen is unknown.

This TCR was recovered from an adult in good health. This sample comprised peripheral blood, obtained on day 0 of AZD1222 vaccination. The rearrangement links TRBV15 to TRBJ1-5; a possible D gene is TRBD1 (6 bases). The CDR3 region has the DNA TGTGCCACCAGCAGTGAAGGGACAAAAGGAGGGCCCCAGCATTTT. Translated, it gives CATSSEGTKGGPQHF.